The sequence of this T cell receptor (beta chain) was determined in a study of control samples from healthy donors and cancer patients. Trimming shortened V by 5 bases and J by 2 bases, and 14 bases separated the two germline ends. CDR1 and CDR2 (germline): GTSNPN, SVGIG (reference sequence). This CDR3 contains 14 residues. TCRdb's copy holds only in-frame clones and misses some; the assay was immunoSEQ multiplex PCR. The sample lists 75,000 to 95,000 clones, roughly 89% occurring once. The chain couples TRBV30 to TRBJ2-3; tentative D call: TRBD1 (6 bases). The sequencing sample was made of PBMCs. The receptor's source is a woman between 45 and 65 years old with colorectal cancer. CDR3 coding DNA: TGTGCCTGGCTCTACAGGGAACACACAGATACGCAGTATTTT. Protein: CAWLYREHTDTQYF.